This TCR beta chain derives from a study of CD8+CD57+ T cells in acquired aplastic anemia. Study details: Mean yield of DNA from sorted CD4+ and CD8+ cells was 2.5 to 4 ug. General observations from the study: It was found that about 31 CD8+ CDR3 sequences were shared between patients and controls. A significant difference in CD8+ Simpson's diversity between patients and controls was not found.

By flow cytometry, patients selected for sequencing had shown an expansion of CD8+CD57+ cells. Severe acquired aplastic anemia was diagnosed in all patients. Turning to this clonotype: Its antigen is as yet unknown. The junction shows a germline mismatch at one end, possibly a read error.

The CDR3 is made up of 14 amino acids. Germline V gene sequence: CDR1 SEHNR, CDR2 FQNEAQ (reference sequence). Genomic DNA, the template, was used for profiling of the TCR beta VDJ and CDR3. TCRdb fed the reads into MiXCR, producing one record per CDR3 protein. The sample yields hundreds of thousands of distinct CDR3 sequences, approximately 45% seen once. The sequencing input was sorted CD4+, CD8+, or CD8+CD57+ T cells (not recorded which) from PBMCs. V and J are TRBV7-9 and TRBJ2-7, with D uncertain. The sequence came from a human donor with aplastic anemia. CDR3 sequence (DNA): TGTGCCAGCAGCCAGCTTGCGGAGATGGGCGAGCGGTACTTC. Translating it yields CASSQLAEMGERYF.